The 20 T cell receptor beta chains listed next were all sequenced from one sample in a study of T cell repertoires in cytomegalovirus infection. One entry per CDR3 protein results from TCRdb running MiXCR on the reads. The sample records about 310,000 distinct CDR3 sequences, about 17% being singletons. Sequencing was performed on PBMCs. The receptors shown here come from a human donor in good health (CMV status not recorded). Some clones in this sample may be carry-over from other donors' samples.

This clonotype occurred a few times. The V call is TRBV20-1, the J call TRBJ1-2; 8 bases map to TRBD1. The V gene end was trimmed by 2 bases and the J gene end by 4 bases; junction bases not matched to a gene: 0. Germline CDR1 and CDR2: DFQATT and SNEGSKA (reference sequence). The CDR3 sequence is 12 residues long. The CDR3 sequence is CSARQGAYGYTF. As DNA, the CDR3 is TGCAGTGCTAGACAGGGGGCCTATGGCTACACCTTC.

The chain recombines TRBV18 with TRBJ1-2; D is unresolved. Germline CDR1 is KGHSH and CDR2 is LQKENI. Trimming removed 1 base from V and 6 bases from J, with 9 bases in between. The CDR3 extends over 13 amino acids. In DNA form, the CDR3 reads TGTGCCAGCTCACCACGGCCGAGTCATGGCTACACCTTC. As protein: CASSPRPSHGYTF. Filled out from reference TRBV18 and TRBJ1-2, the complete variable domain reads NAGVMQNPRHLVRRRGQEARLRCSPMKGHSHVYWYRQLPEEGLKFMVYLQKENIIDESGMPKERFSAEFPKEGPSILRIQQVVRGDSAAYFCASSPRPSHGYTFGSGTRLTVV.

This sequence joins TRBV28 and TRBJ1-3, with D perhaps TRBD1 (6 bases). V gave up 7 bases and J gave up 0 bases, with 13 bases separating them. Germline V gene lookup returns CDR1 MDHEN and CDR2 SYDVKM. The CDR3 sequence is 15 residues long. CDR3 in DNA: TGTGCCAGCACCCTAGGGGGTCTCTCTGGAAACACCATATATTTT. The encoded protein is CASTLGGLSGNTIYF.

V usage is TRBV10-3 and J usage is TRBJ1-2, with 9 bases fitting TRBD1. The CDR3 loop spans 14 amino acids. CDR1 ENHRY and CDR2 SYGVKD come from the germline V gene. V lost 5 bases, J lost 6 bases, and 7 bases stayed unmatched. This chain's CDR3 is CAISHGQGKDGYTF. The CDR3 nucleotides read TGTGCCATCAGTCACGGACAGGGGAAGGATGGCTACACCTTC.

The table lists this clonotype with many counts. This sequence joins TRBV12-3 or TRBV12-4 and TRBJ2-3; 7 bases map to TRBD1. CDR3 length: 16 amino acids. With 3 bases clipped from V and 4 bases from J, the junction kept 10 bases outside the gene matches. The CDR3 is CASSFGTALEADTQYF. The CDR3, as DNA: TGTGCCAGCAGTTTCGGGACAGCCCTCGAAGCAGATACGCAGTATTTT.

This clonotype was counted a few times. J is TRBJ1-6 and V is TRBV28; D perhaps matches TRBD1 (5 bases). V shed 6 bases and J shed 10 bases, with 19 bases lying between them. This CDR3 spans 15 amino acids. Germline loops: CDR1 MDHEN, CDR2 SYDVKM. In DNA form, the CDR3 reads TGTGCCAGCAGATCCGGGACTTGGAGTAGATCACCCCTCCACTTT. Translation: CASRSGTWSRSPLHF.

This clonotype occurred many times. The rearrangement uses TRBV11-1 and TRBJ2-7; D possibly corresponds to TRBD2 (6 bases). Germline CDR1 SGHAT, CDR2 FQDESV (reference sequence). The CDR3 is made up of 17 amino acids. Trimming took 5 bases from V and 4 from J, leaving 24 bases between them. The CDR3 nucleotides are TGTGCCAGCAGCCCACTAGGGACTTCTCTTCGGGTGTACGAGCAGTACTTC. Protein: CASSPLGTSLRVYEQYF.

This rearrangement joins TRBV28 to TRBJ1-2, with a tentative D call TRBD1 (5 bases). V was shortened by 7 bases and J by 5 bases, with 23 bases between the two germline ends. The CDR3 runs 16 residues. Germline V gene data show CDR1 as MDHEN and CDR2 as SYDVKM. CDR3: CASTPGGGALGYGYTF. In DNA, the CDR3 is TGTGCCAGCACTCCAGGAGGAGGGGCGCTTGGATATGGCTACACCTTC.

This clonotype occurred many times. The chain carries TRBV11-3 and TRBJ1-1, with D possibly TRBD1 on 6 matching bases. Germline V gene sequence: CDR1 SGHNT, CDR2 YENEEA. The CDR3 loop spans 14 amino acids. Trimming removed 2 bases from V and 4 bases from J, with 11 bases in between. The CDR3 sequence: CASSLSGVGTEAFF. The CDR3 DNA reads as TGTGCCAGCAGCTTATCAGGGGTCGGCACTGAAGCTTTCTTT. The full variable domain, with the rest looked up from reference TRBV11-3 and TRBJ1-1, is EAGVVQSPRYKIIEKKQPVAFWCNPISGHNTLYWYLQNLGQGPELLIRYENEEAVDDSQLPKDRFSAERLKGVDSTLKIQPAELGDSAVYLCASSLSGVGTEAFFGQGTRLTVV.

The chain employs TRBV4-3 and TRBJ1-1, with 7 nucleotides matching TRBD1. This CDR3 is 17 amino acids long. Germline V gene sequence: CDR1 LGHNA, CDR2 YSLEER. Trimming at V came to 4 bases and at J to 2 bases, leaving 13 bases not matched to a gene. In nucleotides, the CDR3 is TGCGCCAGCAGCCCGACACCAATGACAGGGAAAAACACTGAAGCTTTCTTT. It yields the protein CASSPTPMTGKNTEAFF.

This clonotype was recorded once. The V call is TRBV28, the J call TRBJ2-4; D uncertain. Germline V gene sequence: CDR1 MDHEN, CDR2 SYDVKM. Trimming shortened V by 6 bases and J by 9 bases, and 18 bases separated the two germline ends. The CDR3 contains 14 residues. CDR3 residues: CASRTLIPVGIQYF. CDR3 sequence (DNA): TGTGCCAGCAGAACCCTAATCCCGGTGGGCATTCAGTACTTC.

This clonotype was detected a few times. V gene TRBV27 combines with J gene TRBJ1-1; D is ambiguous. CDR1 and CDR2 (germline): MNHEY, SMNVEV (reference sequence). This CDR3 has 13 residues. The V and J ends lost 5 bases and 6 bases respectively, with 13 bases between them. CDR3 nucleotides: TGTGCCAGCAGTCCGCTCGAAGGCCCTGAAGCTTTCTTT. Residues: CASSPLEGPEAFF.

The chain's CDR3 is CASSQLRDQPQHF. The DNA for the CDR3 is TGCGCCAGCAGCCAACTAAGGGATCAGCCCCAGCATTTT. V usage is TRBV4-3 and J usage is TRBJ1-5; D unresolved. Trimming took off 2 bases at V and 5 bases at J, with 7 bases between the two ends. This CDR3 is 13 amino acids long. The germline V gene encodes CDR1 LGHNA and CDR2 YSLEER.

The genes are TRBV28 and TRBJ1-1; TRBD1 agrees at 7 bases. Per the germline V gene, CDR1 is MDHEN and CDR2 is SYDVKM. The CDR3 is 14 amino acids. J lost 11 bases, V lost 3 bases, and 12 bases had no gene match. CDR3 coding DNA: TGTGCCAGCAGTTTCACTCCCGGGACAGAAGGGGCTTTCTTT. This translates into CASSFTPGTEGAFF.

The chain employs TRBV19 and TRBJ2-7; no reliable D call. The CDR3 is 13 amino acids. Germline CDR1 and CDR2: LNHDA and SQIVND (reference sequence). The CDR3 region is CVSSAQVDYEQYF. The CDR3 DNA reads as TGTGTCAGCTCCGCCCAGGTGGACTACGAGCAGTACTTC.

V usage is TRBV20-1 and J usage is TRBJ1-2; D gene uncertain. The CDR3 spans 14 residues. Per the germline V gene, CDR1 is DFQATT and CDR2 is SNEGSKA (reference sequence). Trimming took 1 base from V and 2 from J, leaving 11 bases between them. The CDR3 spells CSARALENNYGYTF. The CDR3, as DNA: TGCAGTGCTAGAGCCCTGGAGAACAACTATGGCTACACCTTC.

The chain recombines TRBV12-3 or TRBV12-4 with TRBJ1-2; D gene uncertain. The V gene lost 5 bases and the J gene lost 4 bases, with 8 bases spanning the gap. The CDR3 sequence is 12 residues long. The CDR3 sequence: CASSGISYGYTF. The CDR3 bases are TGTGCCAGCAGTGGAATTTCCTATGGCTACACCTTC.

This clonotype occurred many times. The V gene is TRBV7-2, the J gene TRBJ2-3, with 8 positions matching TRBD1. The V segment lost 2 bases and the J segment 3 bases; nucleotides outside the gene matches: 4. The CDR3 contains 15 residues. Germline V gives CDR1 SGHTA, CDR2 FQGNSA. The CDR3 DNA reads TGTGCCAGCAGCTTAAAGTACAGGGGGACAGATACGCAGTATTTT. Translating it yields CASSLKYRGTDTQYF.

Points on this clonotype: Just one base apart from a much larger clone, this may be a read error. The chain employs TRBV12-3 or TRBV12-4 and TRBJ2-3, with 7 bases identical to TRBD2. This CDR3 is 14 amino acids long. This CDR3 is CASSFGGGEDAQYF. CDR3 DNA: TGTGCCAGCAGTTTTGGTGGGGGGGAAGATGCGCAGTATTTT.

This chain joins TRBV10-3 and TRBJ1-6; D gene ambiguous. CDR3 length: 13 amino acids. CDR1 and CDR2 from the germline V gene are ENHRY and SYGVKD. Deletions cut 11 bases from V and 8 bases from J, with 16 bases between. The CDR3 DNA is TGTGCCTCCCGAAATGAGGGTTATTCACCCCTCCACTTT. Translating gives CASRNEGYSPLHF.